This paragraph covers one TCR beta chain sequence. What it binds is not known. Vbeta (60) and Jbeta (13) primers were used in the PCR. Data came from immunoSEQ multiplex PCR; TCRdb stores just in-frame clones and leaves some out. The table has more than 75,000 clones, around 79% seen once. This entry belongs to a study of cytomegalovirus exposure and HLA in healthy donors. Study conclusions and caveats: Analysis was carried out at a later point, and it linked a missense DCLRE1C variant to TCR beta V- and J-gene trimming. There was a cluster of highly shared sequence variants that was likely a sequencing artifact. There were some public TCRs occurring in many donors, but most TCR sequences were rare.

CDR1 and CDR2 (germline): SQVTM, ANQGSEA. This CDR3 contains 11 residues. V was cut by 3 bases and J by 5 bases, with 7 bases left in between. The TCR sequence derives from a woman in her thirties or forties in good health and CMV-seropositive. Sequences were obtained from PBMCs. This chain connects TRBV29-1 to TRBJ2-5; perhaps TRBD1 as D (5 bases). CDR3 in DNA: TGCAGCGTTGACAGGGTCGAGACCCAGTACTTC. This translates into CSVDRVETQYF.